The 27 T cell receptor beta chains below all came from one sample that was sequenced in a study of shared clonotypes between healthy human individuals. The protocol was immunoSEQ multiplex PCR, while the TCRdb copy is restricted to in-frame clones and leaves out a portion. The data contain approximately 2.3 million clones, approximately 93% of them singletons. Sequencing used naive CD4+ T cells from PBMCs. Noted subset: CD45RA+ positively selected. The receptors come from a man aged 18 to 30 in good health. Some clones in this sample may be carry-over from other donors' samples.

The rearrangement uses TRBV19 and TRBJ2-7; 15 bases map to TRBD2. J gave up 7 bases and V 4 bases, and 11 bases lay outside the gene matches. Germline CDR1 reads LNHDA; CDR2 reads SQIVND (reference sequence). The CDR3 is made up of 17 amino acids. CDR3 DNA: TGTGCCAGTAGTACCGGGACTAGCGGGAGGATCGGTTCGGAGCAGTACTTC. Encoded protein: CASSTGTSGRIGSEQYF.

This clone was recorded a few times. The V gene is TRBV5-1, the J gene TRBJ2-3, with TRBD2 identical over 10 bases. V dropped 2 bases and J dropped 4; count of bases not matched to a gene: 4. The CDR3 is made up of 15 amino acids. Germline V gene sequence: CDR1 SGHRS, CDR2 YFSETQ. DNA of the CDR3: TGCGCCAGCAGCTTCCTAGCGGGAGCGGCAGATACGCAGTATTTT. Translation: CASSFLAGAADTQYF.

V usage is TRBV5-5 and J usage is TRBJ2-7, with 8 bases matching TRBD2. This CDR3 has 14 amino acids. Germline V CDR1 and CDR2: SGHKS, YYEKEE (reference sequence). The V gene end was trimmed by 4 bases and the J gene end by 3 bases; junction bases not matched to a gene: 6. DNA of the CDR3: TGTGCCAGCAGCAGACCGGGACTAGTCTACGAGCAGTACTTC. Translation: CASSRPGLVYEQYF.

This rearrangement joins TRBV5-4 to TRBJ1-2, with 9 bases that match TRBD1. CDR1 SGHNT and CDR2 YYREEE come from the germline V gene (reference sequence). Losses at the gene ends were 4 bases for V and 4 bases for J; bases not matched to a gene: 5. The CDR3 is made up of 14 amino acids. This CDR3 reads CASSPGQGSYGYTF. The CDR3 DNA reads TGTGCCAGCAGCCCGGGACAGGGTTCCTATGGCTACACCTTC.

The genes are TRBV6-6 and TRBJ2-1; 7 positions agree with TRBD2. Germline lookup yields CDR1 MNHNY and CDR2 SVGAGI (reference sequence). V lost 1 base and J lost 0; bases outside the gene matches: 3. This CDR3 is 16 amino acids long. The CDR3 sequence: CASSYFGGSSYNEQFF. The CDR3, as DNA: TGTGCCAGCAGTTACTTCGGCGGGAGCTCCTACAATGAGCAGTTCTTC.

The genes are TRBV27 and TRBJ1-4; 9 nucleotides agree with TRBD1. Germline CDR1 reads MNHEY; CDR2 reads SMNVEV (reference sequence). CDR3 length equals 14 residues. V was pared by 4 bases and J by 11 bases, with 8 bases of the junction left unmatched. CDR3 in DNA: TGTGCCAGCAGTTCAACGGGACAGGGCGTCAAACTGTTTTTT. Protein: CASSSTGQGVKLFF.

Of note for this clone: Within the sample, other DNA sequences also encode this same CDR3. V gene TRBV18 combines with J gene TRBJ2-7, with D unresolved. The V gene's germline CDR1 is KGHSH and CDR2 LQKENI. Between the trimmed V and J ends, which lost 3 bases and 0 bases, there was a span of 6 bases. The CDR3 runs to 13 residues. CDR3 bases: TGTGCCAGCTCACCTACCCTCTCCTACGAGCAGTACTTC. Translating gives CASSPTLSYEQYF.

The J gene is TRBJ2-7, the V gene TRBV7-8; D might be TRBD1 (6 bases). Germline CDR1 reads SGHVS; CDR2 reads FQNEAQ. The CDR3 loop spans 13 amino acids. V was cut by 5 bases and J by 1 base, with 9 bases left in between. In DNA, the CDR3 is TGTGCCAGCAGCGTTGACAGGTCCTACGAGCAGTACTTC. It yields the protein CASSVDRSYEQYF.

The chain couples TRBV5-1 to TRBJ1-2, with D perhaps TRBD1 (5 bases). Looked up from germline, CDR1 is SGHRS and CDR2 is YFSETQ. This CDR3 region has 14 residues. V was clipped by 4 bases and J by 6 bases, with 16 bases between them. DNA of the CDR3: TGCGCCAGCAGCCTGGGACGAGGGGAGAATGGCTACACCTTC. It specifies CASSLGRGENGYTF.

CDR3 amino acids: CASSLNLGGTEAFF. The CDR3 coding sequence is TGTGCCAGCAGCTTAAATCTAGGGGGCACTGAAGCTTTCTTT. The chain recombines TRBV11-2 with TRBJ1-1; D is perhaps TRBD1 (6 bases). The germline V gene encodes CDR1 SGHAT and CDR2 FQNNGV. V gave up 2 bases and J gave up 4 bases, with 11 bases separating them. The CDR3 runs to 14 residues.

Notes on this clone: The sample has other DNA sequences that encode this CDR3 too. The gene calls are TRBV18 and TRBJ2-7; D not resolved. V lost 3 bases and J 6 bases, leaving 9 bases between the germline ends. CDR3 size: 12 residues. The germline V gene encodes CDR1 KGHSH and CDR2 LQKENI. Written as DNA, the CDR3 is TGTGCCAGCTCACCGACCTCGGGCGAGCAGTACTTC. This sequence encodes CASSPTSGEQYF.

About this clone: The sample holds other DNA sequences that translate to the same CDR3. The chain has TRBV9 and TRBJ2-7; 8 bases map to TRBD1. CDR3 length equals 15 residues. Germline CDR1 and CDR2: SGDLS and YYNGEE. Losses at the gene ends were 4 bases for V and 0 bases for J; bases not matched to a gene: 6. CDR3 sequence: CASSPRTGSSYEQYF. Here the CDR3 DNA reads TGTGCCAGCAGCCCTCGGACAGGGAGCTCCTACGAGCAGTACTTC.

The rearrangement uses TRBV5-1 and TRBJ2-2; the match to TRBD2 covers 11 bases. CDR1 is SGHRS, CDR2 YFSETQ, per germline. With V trimmed by 1 base and J by 4 bases, 3 bases remained unmatched. This CDR3 contains 16 residues. CDR3 sequence: CASSLLAGGRTGELFF. The CDR3 DNA reads TGCGCCAGCAGCTTGTTAGCGGGAGGGCGCACCGGGGAGCTGTTTTTT.

The CDR3 loop is CAIGDLQGREQFF. The CDR3 coding sequence is TGTGCCATAGGCGATCTCCAGGGGAGGGAGCAGTTCTTC. The chain couples TRBV7-8 to TRBJ2-1; perhaps D is TRBD1 or TRBD2 (6 bases each). Germline V gene sequence: CDR1 SGHVS, CDR2 FQNEAQ. Trimming stripped 10 bases from V and 10 bases from J, with 20 bases between. This CDR3 comprises 13 residues.

The chain is built from TRBV5-6 and TRBJ2-7; 9 bases align to TRBD1. Unmatched junction bases numbered 7, after V lost 3 bases and J lost 3 bases. From germline, CDR1 is SGHDT and CDR2 YYEEEE. There are 15 residues in the CDR3. The CDR3 here is CASSSQGQGYYEQYF. The CDR3 nucleotides read TGTGCCAGCAGCTCTCAAGGACAGGGGTACTACGAGCAGTACTTC.

This clone was observed once. The rearrangement joins TRBV18 to TRBJ1-2; 7 bases fit TRBD1. V shed 3 bases, J shed 0 bases, and the junction held 4 bases outside the gene matches. This CDR3 comprises 15 residues. Germline CDR1 is KGHSH and CDR2 is LQKENI. The CDR3 reads CASSPTGEANYGYTF. In DNA form, the CDR3 reads TGTGCCAGCTCACCCACAGGGGAAGCTAACTATGGCTACACCTTC.

The chain carries TRBV7-9 and TRBJ2-7; 11 bases map to TRBD2. V lost 5 bases and J lost 2; bases outside the gene matches: 8. From germline, CDR1 is SEHNR and CDR2 FQNEAQ (reference sequence). The CDR3 is 16 amino acids. For the CDR3, the DNA is TGTGCCAGCAGCCCAGCCGGGACTAGCGGAACCTACGAGCAGTACTTC. Amino acid sequence: CASSPAGTSGTYEQYF.

The V and J genes are TRBV4-1 and TRBJ2-1; 7 nucleotides match TRBD2. Germline trimming cut 0 bases from V and 13 bases from J; bases unmatched to any gene: 12. Germline-derived CDR1 and CDR2 are MGHRA and YSYEKL. This CDR3 region has 15 residues. CDR3 bases: TGCGCCAGCAGCCAAGACTCCGCGGGCGGGACTATTCAGTTCTTC. Its translation is CASSQDSAGGTIQFF.

The V gene is TRBV5-1, the J gene TRBJ2-3; 10 bases map to TRBD2. Germline assignment: CDR1 SGHRS and CDR2 YFSETQ. With 9 bases clipped from V and 4 bases from J, the junction kept 8 bases outside the gene matches. This CDR3 spans 14 amino acids. The CDR3 spells CATAYSGRADTQYF. In DNA, the CDR3 is TGCGCCACCGCTTACAGCGGGAGGGCAGATACGCAGTATTTT.

The rearrangement links TRBV7-2 to TRBJ2-6; TRBD1 matches 9 bases. This CDR3 spans 17 amino acids. V was clipped by 6 bases and J by 1 base; unmatched bases: 7. CDR1 and CDR2 (germline): SGHTA, FQGNSA. The CDR3 sequence: CASRTGTGISGANVLTF. The CDR3 coding sequence is TGTGCCAGCAGAACTGGGACAGGGATATCTGGGGCCAACGTCCTGACTTTC.

The chain recombines TRBV19 with TRBJ1-1; a possible D gene is TRBD1 (5 bases). This CDR3 has 15 amino acids. CDR1 LNHDA and CDR2 SQIVND come from the germline V gene (reference sequence). V gave up 6 bases and J gave up 0 bases, with 14 bases separating them. This CDR3 reads CASRMTAPLNTEAFF. In DNA, the CDR3 is TGTGCCAGTAGAATGACAGCTCCCTTGAACACTGAAGCTTTCTTT.

The CDR3 coding sequence is TGTGCCAGCAGCCTACCCCTCAGGGACCCCAGAAACACCATATATTTT. Its translation: CASSLPLRDPRNTIYF. The J gene is TRBJ1-3, the V gene TRBV4-2; D might be TRBD1 (5 bases). This CDR3 has 16 residues. V lost 4 bases, J lost 5 bases, and 18 bases lay in between. CDR1 and CDR2 from the germline V gene are LGHNA and YNFKEQ.

This clone was seen just once. Other DNA variants within this sample encode the same CDR3. V is TRBV28 and J is TRBJ2-6, with a tentative D call TRBD1 (6 bases). Germline V CDR1 and CDR2: MDHEN, SYDVKM. Trimming removed 3 bases from V and 3 bases from J, with 9 bases in between. This CDR3 comprises 15 residues. The CDR3 region is CASSLTGFGANVLTF. The CDR3 region has the DNA TGTGCCAGCAGTTTGACAGGCTTTGGGGCCAACGTCCTGACTTTC.

This clone was observed a single time. This chain uses TRBV18 with TRBJ2-2, with 9 bases aligning to TRBD2. The V gene end was trimmed by 3 bases and the J gene end by 2 bases; junction bases not matched to a gene: 7. Germline CDR1 is KGHSH and CDR2 is LQKENI. This CDR3 comprises 17 residues. The CDR3 here is CASSPILAGENTGELFF. CDR3 DNA: TGTGCCAGCTCACCGATTTTAGCGGGAGAAAACACCGGGGAGCTGTTTTTT.

The V call is TRBV7-2, the J call TRBJ2-7; the D gene is possibly TRBD2 (5 bases). Germline values: CDR1 SGHTA, CDR2 FQGNSA. Trimming pared 4 bases from V and 4 bases from J, leaving 11 bases between. The CDR3 consists of 13 residues. The CDR3 DNA is TGTGCCAGCAGCTCCGCGGGTCCTTACGAGCAGTACTTC. It yields the protein CASSSAGPYEQYF.

Comment on this clone: This same CDR3 is encoded by further DNA sequences in the sample. The gene calls are TRBV18 and TRBJ2-2; D is possibly TRBD2 (6 bases). Germline V CDR1 and CDR2: KGHSH, LQKENI. The CDR3 extends over 15 amino acids. Trimming pared 3 bases from V and 1 base from J, leaving 9 bases between. DNA of the CDR3: TGTGCCAGCTCACCTGGGAGGCAGAACACCGGGGAGCTGTTTTTT. Protein sequence: CASSPGRQNTGELFF.

The rearrangement links TRBV5-1 to TRBJ2-2; D is undetermined. This CDR3 spans 17 amino acids. CDR1 SGHRS and CDR2 YFSETQ come from the germline V gene. Trimming cost V 2 bases and J 0 bases, with 14 bases left between them. The CDR3 bases are TGCGCCAGCAGCTTATTTAGTGCCATAACGAACACCGGGGAGCTGTTTTTT. This translates into CASSLFSAITNTGELFF.